This paragraph covers one TCR beta chain sequence. No antigen is known for it. A read error is possible here, since a much larger clone lies one base away. The read finishes 3 residues shy of the CDR3 end, and the germline J gene is used to complete it. The CDR3 contains 15 residues. Germline V gene sequence: CDR1 SGHTA, CDR2 FQGNSA. The data are from a study of T cell clonality in common variable immunodeficiency. Sequencing input was equivalent genomic DNA from CVID and controls. Method: immunoSEQ multiplex PCR; TCRdb's copy keeps in-frame clones and lacks some. The sample shows approximately 57,000 clones, none of them appearing just once. Study-wide results and caveats: T cell subpopulation sequencing would be needed to explain CVID clonality. Fewer deletions and N-nucleotide insertions were reportedly seen in common variable immunodeficiency TCR beta sequences.

V gene TRBV7-2 combines with J gene TRBJ2-2; 7 positions match TRBD2. This clonotype was sampled from a person aged 18 to 70 in good health. The sample comprised peripheral blood mononuclear cells. Incomplete CDR3 DNA: TGTGCCAGCAGCCGGGGGGTCTCTGGGGCCAACGTG. This sequence encodes CASSRGVSGANV. The complete CDR3 protein is CASSRGVSGANVLFF.